Below are 11 T cell receptor beta chains sequenced from a single sample in a study of T cell responses to AZD1222 COVID-19 vaccine. Libraries were prepared by immunoSEQ multiplex PCR; TCRdb keeps only in-frame clonotypes and omits some of them. The sample lists about 120,000 clones, approximately 87% seen once, with over 3% in the top ten. The sequencing used peripheral blood, collected on day 0 of AZD1222 vaccination. All receptors come from an adult in good health.

There are a few counts of this clone. The rearrangement links TRBV11-2 to TRBJ1-2; D remains ambiguous. The CDR3 consists of 12 residues. The germline V and J ends were trimmed by 4 bases and 14 bases, with 17 bases remaining between them. Germline CDR1 is SGHAT and CDR2 is FQNNGV. The CDR3 here is CASSSFGELGTF. The DNA of the CDR3 is TGTGCCAGCAGCTCATTTGGGGAGTTGGGGACCTTC.

The genes are TRBV5-1 and TRBJ2-5; possibly TRBD2 for D (5 bases). Germline V gene sequence: CDR1 SGHRS, CDR2 YFSETQ. Trimming left V 4 bases short and J 5 bases short, with 12 bases between. The CDR3 consists of 13 residues. CDR3 sequence reads: CASSVSGEETQYF. The CDR3 coding sequence is TGCGCCAGCAGCGTGAGCGGAGAGGAGACCCAGTACTTC.

Only one count was recorded for this clone. This chain links TRBV27 with TRBJ1-1, with 8 bases identical to TRBD1. V gave up 3 bases and J gave up 4 bases; unmatched junction bases: 7. Looked up from germline, CDR1 is MNHEY and CDR2 is SMNVEV (reference sequence). This CDR3 has 15 amino acids. The DNA for the CDR3 is TGTGCCAGCAGTTTTGGCAGGGGGCTTGGCACTGAAGCTTTCTTT. It specifies CASSFGRGLGTEAFF.

The V call is TRBV30, the J call TRBJ2-2; no definite D call. This CDR3 is built from 13 residues. Germline CDR1 is GTSNPN and CDR2 is SVGIG (reference sequence). The germline V and J ends were trimmed by 4 bases and 6 bases, with 12 bases remaining between them. The CDR3 reads CAWIKGPPGELFF. DNA of the CDR3: TGTGCCTGGATTAAAGGACCTCCCGGGGAGCTGTTTTTT.

The chain employs TRBV9 and TRBJ1-2, with 9 bases lining up with TRBD1. The germline V gene encodes CDR1 SGDLS and CDR2 YYNGEE. V was clipped by 4 bases and J by 12 bases; unmatched bases: 13. The CDR3 contains 14 residues. CDR3 nucleotide sequence: TGTGCCAGCAGCCCAACCGCCGGGACAGGGACTCACACCTTC. Amino acid sequence: CASSPTAGTGTHTF.

The chain is built from TRBV12-5 and TRBJ2-1; D possibly corresponds to TRBD1 (6 bases). This CDR3 spans 15 amino acids. Trimming took off 2 bases at V and 13 bases at J, with 21 bases between the two ends. CDR1 is LGHNT, CDR2 FRNRAP, per germline. CDR3 nucleotides: TGTGCTAGTGGTTTGCAGACGGGACACCTAGTTTCACAGTTCTTC. Protein sequence: CASGLQTGHLVSQFF.

V usage is TRBV7-2 and J usage is TRBJ1-5, with D possibly matching TRBD1 (5 bases). V lost 2 bases, J lost 7 bases, and 12 bases lay in between. The germline gives CDR1 SGHTA, CDR2 FQGNSA. This CDR3 is built from 14 residues. In DNA, the CDR3 is TGTGCCAGCAGCTTACTAAACCGGGGGCAGCCCCAGCATTTT. Its translation is CASSLLNRGQPQHF.

V and J are TRBV6-5 and TRBJ1-4; 7 nucleotides match TRBD1. Germline CDR1 and CDR2: MNHEY and SVGAGI. The ends lost 2 bases at V and 8 bases at J; junction bases unmatched: 5. The CDR3 sequence is 14 residues long. The CDR3 sequence is CASSYVPGGEKLFF. Here the CDR3 DNA reads TGTGCCAGCAGTTACGTGCCAGGGGGGGAAAAACTGTTTTTT.

The count of this clone is one. The chain links TRBV2 to TRBJ1-5; a possible D gene is TRBD1 (6 bases). The CDR3 covers 13 residues. The germline V gene has CDR1 SNHLY and CDR2 FYNNEI. The germline V and J ends were trimmed by 11 bases and 3 bases, with 14 bases remaining between them. The CDR3 region is CAGQRRPNQPQHF. CDR3 DNA: TGTGCCGGACAGCGCAGACCCAATCAGCCCCAGCATTTT. Full variable domain (outside the CDR3, taken from reference TRBV2 and TRBJ1-5): EPEVTQTPSHQVTQMGQEVILRCVPISNHLYFYWYRQILGQKVEFLVSFYNNEISEKSEIFDDQFSVERPDGSNFTLKIRSTKLEDSAMYFCAGQRRPNQPQHFGDGTRLSIL.

The V call is TRBV7-3, the J call TRBJ2-7; 8 nucleotides match TRBD2. Unmatched junction bases numbered 2, after V lost 2 bases and J lost 5 bases. In germline, CDR1 is SGHTA, CDR2 FQGTGA. CDR3 length equals 13 residues. CDR3 DNA sequence: TGTGCCAGCAGCTTAGCGGGGGGCAACGAGCAGTACTTC. Amino acids: CASSLAGGNEQYF. The variable domain in full, completed from reference TRBV7-3 and TRBJ2-7, reads GAGVSQTPSNKVTEKGKYVELRCDPISGHTALYWYRQSLGQGPEFLIYFQGTGAADDSGLPNDRFFAVRPEGSVSTLKIQRTERGDSAVYLCASSLAGGNEQYFGPGTRLTVT.

The chain couples TRBV14 to TRBJ1-3, with unresolved D. CDR1 is SGHDN and CDR2 is FVKESK in the germline V gene. This CDR3 spans 11 amino acids. V lost 8 bases and J 2 bases, leaving 4 bases between the germline ends. Written as DNA, the CDR3 is TGTGCCAGCGGGACTGGAAACACCATATATTTT. Encoded protein: CASGTGNTIYF.